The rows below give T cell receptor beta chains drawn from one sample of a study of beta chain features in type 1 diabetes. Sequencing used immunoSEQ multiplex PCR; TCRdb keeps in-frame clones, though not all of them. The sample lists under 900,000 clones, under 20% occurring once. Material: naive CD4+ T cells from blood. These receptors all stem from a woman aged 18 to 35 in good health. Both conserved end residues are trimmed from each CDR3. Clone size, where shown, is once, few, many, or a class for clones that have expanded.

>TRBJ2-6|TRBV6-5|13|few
ASSYGTLGANVLT
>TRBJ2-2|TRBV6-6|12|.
ASRGGENTGELF
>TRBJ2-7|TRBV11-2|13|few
ASSRLGPKEHEQY
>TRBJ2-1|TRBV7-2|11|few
ASSLAQKGEQF
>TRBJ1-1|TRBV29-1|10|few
SANRGLSEAF
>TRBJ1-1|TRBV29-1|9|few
SVGNQGRAF
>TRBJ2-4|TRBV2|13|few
ASSDRDGAKNIQY
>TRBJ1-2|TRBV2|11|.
ASAPGAGNGYT
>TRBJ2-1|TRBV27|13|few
ASSYRGGPYNEQF
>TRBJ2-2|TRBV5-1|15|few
ASSLGGLAVNTGELF
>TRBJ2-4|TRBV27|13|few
ASSLGPTPKNIQY
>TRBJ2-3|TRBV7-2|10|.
ASSNRVDTQY
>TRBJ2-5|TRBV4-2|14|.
ASSQVQSGTKETQY
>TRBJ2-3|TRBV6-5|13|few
ASSFSRTRTDTQY
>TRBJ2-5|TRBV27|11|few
ASSHTKKETQY
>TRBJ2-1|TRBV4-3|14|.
ASGSPGQVNRNEQF
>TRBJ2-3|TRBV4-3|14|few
ASSQEVEGDTDTQY
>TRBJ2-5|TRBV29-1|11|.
SVSLVIAETQY
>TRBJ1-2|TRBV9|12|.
ASSVSSVGYGYT
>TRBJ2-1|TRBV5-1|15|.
ASSRTPPPSSYNEQF
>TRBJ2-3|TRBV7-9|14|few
ASSLAQTTLKDTQY
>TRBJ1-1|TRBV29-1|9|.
SVVRGTEAF
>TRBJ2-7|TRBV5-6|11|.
ASSLMSTSEQY
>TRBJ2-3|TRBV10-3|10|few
AISSREDTQY
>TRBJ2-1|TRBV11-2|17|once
ASSLDAWGGLPSYNEQF
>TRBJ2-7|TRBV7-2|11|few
ASSLGGVYEQY
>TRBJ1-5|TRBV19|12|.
ASSTRTLMGPQH
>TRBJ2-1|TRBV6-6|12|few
ASKYSPPQNEQF
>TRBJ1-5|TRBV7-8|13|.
ASSLGVGSNQPQH
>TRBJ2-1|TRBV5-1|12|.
ASSLTAGGDEQF
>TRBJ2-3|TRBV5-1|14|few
ASSEGLAGSTDTQY
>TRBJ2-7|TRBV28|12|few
ASSISGSSYEQY
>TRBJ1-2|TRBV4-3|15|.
ASSREESGGFYYGYT
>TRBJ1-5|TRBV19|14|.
ASSFSPYGADQPQH
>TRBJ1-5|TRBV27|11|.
ASSSQGARPQH
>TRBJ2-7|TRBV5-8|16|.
ASSRGTSGSSSSYEQY
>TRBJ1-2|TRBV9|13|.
ASSVVRGGGYGYT
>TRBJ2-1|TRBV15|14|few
ATSRSGLAGDNEQF
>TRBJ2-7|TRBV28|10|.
ASSFGVSEQY